Sequencing of this TCR beta chain was carried out in a study of blood T cell repertoires in COVID-19. Study at large: Sources were T cells, B-cell-depleted T cells, or PBMCs; the material itself was cDNA or gDNA.

A case of COVID-19 had been met by exposed participants within 2 weeks before study entry. With 5 bases clipped from V and 8 bases from J, the junction kept 13 bases outside the gene matches. The CDR3 extends over 16 amino acids. From germline, CDR1 is PRHDT and CDR2 FYEKMQ (reference sequence). Sequencing used immunoSEQ multiplex PCR; TCRdb keeps in-frame clones, though not all of them. The table has 360,000 or so clones, about 88% seen once; the top ten hold just over 1%. This TCR was sampled from a woman aged 30 to 39 who had been exposed to COVID-19. Material for sequencing was PBMCs or T cells enriched from blood (not recorded which). The V call is TRBV13, the J call TRBJ2-1, with TRBD1 matching 9 bases. Written as DNA, the CDR3 is TGTGCCAGCAGCGTACGTCCCGGGACAGGGTTTCATGAGCAGTTCTTC. Amino acid sequence: CASSVRPGTGFHEQFF. Based on the CDR3 plus reference TRBV13 and TRBJ2-1, the full variable domain is AAGVIQSPRHLIKEKRETATLKCYPIPRHDTVYWYQQGPGQDPQFLISFYEKMQSDKGSIPDRFSAQQFSDYHSELNMSSLELGDSALYFCASSVRPGTGFHEQFFGPGTRLTVL.